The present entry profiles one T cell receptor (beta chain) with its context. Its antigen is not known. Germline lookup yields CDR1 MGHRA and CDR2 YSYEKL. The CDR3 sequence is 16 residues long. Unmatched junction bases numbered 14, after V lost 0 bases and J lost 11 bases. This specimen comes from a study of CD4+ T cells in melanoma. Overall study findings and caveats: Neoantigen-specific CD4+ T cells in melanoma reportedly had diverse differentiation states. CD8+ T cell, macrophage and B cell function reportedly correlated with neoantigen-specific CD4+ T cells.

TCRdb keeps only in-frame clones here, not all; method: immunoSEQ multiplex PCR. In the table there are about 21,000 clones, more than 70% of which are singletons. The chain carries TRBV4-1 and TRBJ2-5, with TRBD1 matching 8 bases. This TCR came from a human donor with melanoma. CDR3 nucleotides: TGCGCCAGCAGCCAAGAAGTTAAAGGACAGGGAAGAGAGCAGTACTTC. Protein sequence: CASSQEVKGQGREQYF.